This TCR beta chain was found in a study of blood T cells in healthy people across ages. A second about 7 to 11 cycle PCR used barcoded and J-beta primers. One entry per CDR3 protein results from TCRdb running MiXCR on the 5' RACE reads. The sample records under 2,000,000 distinct CDR3 sequences, less than 50% being singletons. Germline assignment: CDR1 MNHEY and CDR2 SVGEGT. The CDR3 extends over 15 amino acids. Findings and caveats of the study: With age, beta diversity per million T cells declined roughly linearly, significantly by 40.

About this clonotype: What it recognizes is unknown.

Sequencing was carried out using blood. The genes are TRBV6-2 or TRBV6-3 and TRBJ2-5; TRBD2 matches at 10 bases. The J call is uncertain, as TRBJ2-7 better fits the DNA end. The clonotype originates from a woman aged 40 to 49 in good health. CDR3 region: CASSYIGLAVHEQYF. CDR3 DNA: TGTGCCAGCAGTTATATCGGACTAGCGGTTCACGAGCAGTACTTC.